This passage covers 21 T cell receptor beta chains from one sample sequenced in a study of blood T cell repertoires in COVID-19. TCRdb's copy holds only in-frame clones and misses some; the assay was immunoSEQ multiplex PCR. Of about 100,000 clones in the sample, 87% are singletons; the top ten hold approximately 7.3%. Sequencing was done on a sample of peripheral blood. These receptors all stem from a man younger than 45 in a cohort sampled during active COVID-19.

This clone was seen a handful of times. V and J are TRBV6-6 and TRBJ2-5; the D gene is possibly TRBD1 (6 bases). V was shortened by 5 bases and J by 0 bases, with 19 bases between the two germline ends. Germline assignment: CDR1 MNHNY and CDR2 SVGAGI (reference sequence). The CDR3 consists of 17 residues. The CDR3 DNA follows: TGTGCCAGCAGTCGTACAGGGATAGGATTTAACCAAGAGACCCAGTACTTC. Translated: CASSRTGIGFNQETQYF.

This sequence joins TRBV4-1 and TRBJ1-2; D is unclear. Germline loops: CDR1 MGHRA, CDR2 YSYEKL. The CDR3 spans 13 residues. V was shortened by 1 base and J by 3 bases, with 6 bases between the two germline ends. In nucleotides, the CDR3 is TGCGCCAGCAGCCAAGGGGCAGACTATGGCTACACCTTC. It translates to CASSQGADYGYTF.

In DNA form, the CDR3 reads TGTGCCAGCAGCCAAGACTACCCGATCTACAATGAGCAGTTCTTC. Encoded protein: CASSQDYPIYNEQFF. J is TRBJ2-1 and V is TRBV4-2; D not certain. The CDR3 is made up of 15 amino acids. Trimming cost V 0 bases and J 3 bases, with 9 bases left between them. Germline CDR1 is LGHNA and CDR2 is YNFKEQ.

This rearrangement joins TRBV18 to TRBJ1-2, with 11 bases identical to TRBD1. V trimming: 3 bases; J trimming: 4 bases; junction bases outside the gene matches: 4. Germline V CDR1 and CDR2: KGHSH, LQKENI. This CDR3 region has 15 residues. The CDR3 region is CASSPGDRGGYGYTF. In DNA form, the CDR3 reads TGTGCCAGCTCACCCGGGGACAGGGGGGGCTATGGCTACACCTTC.

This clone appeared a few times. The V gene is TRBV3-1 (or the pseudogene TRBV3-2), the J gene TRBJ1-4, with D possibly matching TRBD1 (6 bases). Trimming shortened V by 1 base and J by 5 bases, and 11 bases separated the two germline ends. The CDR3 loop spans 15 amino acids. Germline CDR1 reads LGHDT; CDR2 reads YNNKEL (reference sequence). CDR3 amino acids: CASSQGGGGNEKLFF. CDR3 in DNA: TGTGCCAGCAGCCAAGGAGGGGGTGGGAATGAAAAACTGTTTTTT.

The CDR3 coding sequence is TGTGCCAGCAGTGAAGGGGTGCGGCAGGGGGTTTATCAGCCCCAGCATTTT. Translated, it gives CASSEGVRQGVYQPQHF. V gene TRBV6-1 combines with J gene TRBJ1-5, with 7 nucleotides matching TRBD1. This CDR3 has 17 residues. V shed 1 base and J 5 bases; nucleotides not matched to a gene: 11. Germline V gene sequence: CDR1 MNHNS, CDR2 SASEGT.

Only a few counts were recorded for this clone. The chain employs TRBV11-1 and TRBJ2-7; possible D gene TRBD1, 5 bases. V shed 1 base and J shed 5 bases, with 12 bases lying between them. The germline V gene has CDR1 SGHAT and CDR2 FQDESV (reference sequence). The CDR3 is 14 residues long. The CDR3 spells CASSLGAGFNEQYF. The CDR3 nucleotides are TGTGCCAGCAGCTTAGGGGCAGGGTTCAACGAGCAGTACTTC.

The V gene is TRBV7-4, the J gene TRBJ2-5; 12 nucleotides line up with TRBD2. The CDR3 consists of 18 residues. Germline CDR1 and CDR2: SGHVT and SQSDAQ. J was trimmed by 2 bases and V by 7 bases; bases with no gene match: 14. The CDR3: CASTCEGLAGHTQETQYF. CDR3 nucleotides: TGTGCCAGCACCTGCGAAGGACTAGCGGGGCATACTCAAGAGACCCAGTACTTC.

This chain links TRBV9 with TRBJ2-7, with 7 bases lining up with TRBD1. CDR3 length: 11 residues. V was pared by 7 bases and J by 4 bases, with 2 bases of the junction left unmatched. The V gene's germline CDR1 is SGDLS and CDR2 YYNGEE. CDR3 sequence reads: CASSRGYEQYF. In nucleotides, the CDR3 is TGTGCCAGCTCCAGGGGGTACGAGCAGTACTTC.

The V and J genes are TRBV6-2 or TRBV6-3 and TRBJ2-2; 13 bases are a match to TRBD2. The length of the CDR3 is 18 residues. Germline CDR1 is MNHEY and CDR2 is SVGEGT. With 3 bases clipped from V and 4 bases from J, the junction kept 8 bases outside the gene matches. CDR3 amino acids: CASSYVLAGGASTGELFF. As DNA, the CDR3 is TGTGCCAGCAGTTATGTACTAGCGGGGGGGGCGAGCACCGGGGAGCTGTTTTTT.

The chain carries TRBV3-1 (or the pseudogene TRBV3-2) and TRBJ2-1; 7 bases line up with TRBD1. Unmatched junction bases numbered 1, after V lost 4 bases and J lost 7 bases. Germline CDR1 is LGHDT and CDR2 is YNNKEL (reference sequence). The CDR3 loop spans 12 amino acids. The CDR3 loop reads CASSLQGNEQFF. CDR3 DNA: TGTGCCAGCAGCCTACAGGGGAATGAGCAGTTCTTC.

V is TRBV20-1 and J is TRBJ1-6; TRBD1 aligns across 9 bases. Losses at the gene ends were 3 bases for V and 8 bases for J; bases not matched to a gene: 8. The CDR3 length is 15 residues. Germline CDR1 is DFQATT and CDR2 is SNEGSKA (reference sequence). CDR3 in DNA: TGCAGTGCTAGTCCCGGGACAGGGTTTGATTCACCCCTCCACTTT. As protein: CSASPGTGFDSPLHF.

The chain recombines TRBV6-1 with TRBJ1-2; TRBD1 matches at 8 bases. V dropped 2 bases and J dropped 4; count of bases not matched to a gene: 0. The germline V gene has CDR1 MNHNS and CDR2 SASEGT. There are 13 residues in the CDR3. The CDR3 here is CASSEQGAYGYTF. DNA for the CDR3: TGTGCCAGCAGTGAACAGGGGGCCTATGGCTACACCTTC.

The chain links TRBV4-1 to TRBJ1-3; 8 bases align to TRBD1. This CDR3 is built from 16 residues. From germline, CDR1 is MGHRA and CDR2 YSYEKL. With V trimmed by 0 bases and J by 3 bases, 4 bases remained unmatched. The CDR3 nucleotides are TGCGCCAGCAGCCAAGATCCAGGGGGCTTTGGAAACACCATATATTTT. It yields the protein CASSQDPGGFGNTIYF.

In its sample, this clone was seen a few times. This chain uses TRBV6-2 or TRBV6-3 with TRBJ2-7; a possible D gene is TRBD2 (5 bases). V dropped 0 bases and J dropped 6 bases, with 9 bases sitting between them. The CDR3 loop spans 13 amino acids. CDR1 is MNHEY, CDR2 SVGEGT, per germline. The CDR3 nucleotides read TGTGCCAGCAGTTACTCGGGAGTGGCCGAGCAGTACTTC. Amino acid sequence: CASSYSGVAEQYF.

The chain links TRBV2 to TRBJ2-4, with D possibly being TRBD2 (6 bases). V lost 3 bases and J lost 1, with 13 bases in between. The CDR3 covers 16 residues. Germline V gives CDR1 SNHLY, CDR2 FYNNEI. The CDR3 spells CASSEGLASAKNIQYF. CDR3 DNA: TGTGCCAGCAGTGAGGGGCTAGCGTCGGCCAAAAACATTCAGTACTTC.

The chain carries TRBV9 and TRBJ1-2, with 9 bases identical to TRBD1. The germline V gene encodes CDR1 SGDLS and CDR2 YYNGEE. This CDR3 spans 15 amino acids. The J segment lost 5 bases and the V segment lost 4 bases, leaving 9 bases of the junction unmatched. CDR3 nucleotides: TGTGCCAGCAGCAATGGACAGGGGTTTGGTTATGGCTACACCTTC. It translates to CASSNGQGFGYGYTF.

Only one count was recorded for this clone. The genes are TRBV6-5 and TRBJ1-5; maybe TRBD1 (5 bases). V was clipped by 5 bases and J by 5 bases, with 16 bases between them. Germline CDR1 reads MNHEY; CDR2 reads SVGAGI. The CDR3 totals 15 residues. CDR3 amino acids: CASSTSGMRYQPQHF. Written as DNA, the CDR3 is TGTGCCAGCAGTACCTCAGGGATGCGGTATCAGCCCCAGCATTTT.

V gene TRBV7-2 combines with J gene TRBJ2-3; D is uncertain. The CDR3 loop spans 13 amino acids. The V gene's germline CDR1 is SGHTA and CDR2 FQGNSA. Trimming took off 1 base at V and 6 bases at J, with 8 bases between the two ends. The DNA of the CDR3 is TGTGCCAGCAGCTTAGGAGTTTCCGATACGCAGTATTTT. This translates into CASSLGVSDTQYF. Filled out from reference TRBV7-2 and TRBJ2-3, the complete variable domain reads GAGVSQSPSNKVTEKGKDVELRCDPISGHTALYWYRQSLGQGLEFLIYFQGNSAPDKSGLPSDRFSAERTGGSVSTLTIQRTQQEDSAVYLCASSLGVSDTQYFGPGTRLTVL.

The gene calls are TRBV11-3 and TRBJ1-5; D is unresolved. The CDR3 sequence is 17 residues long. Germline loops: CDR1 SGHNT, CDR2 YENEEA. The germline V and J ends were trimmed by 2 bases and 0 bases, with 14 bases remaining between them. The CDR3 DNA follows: TGTGCCAGCAGCTTATTAACGCAGAATTATAGCAATCAGCCCCAGCATTTT. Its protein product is CASSLLTQNYSNQPQHF.

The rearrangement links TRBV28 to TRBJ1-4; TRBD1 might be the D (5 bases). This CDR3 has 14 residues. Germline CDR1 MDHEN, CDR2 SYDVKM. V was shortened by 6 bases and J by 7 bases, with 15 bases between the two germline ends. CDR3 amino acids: CASSPPQGAEKLFF. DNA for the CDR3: TGTGCCAGCAGCCCACCCCAGGGTGCTGAAAAACTGTTTTTT.